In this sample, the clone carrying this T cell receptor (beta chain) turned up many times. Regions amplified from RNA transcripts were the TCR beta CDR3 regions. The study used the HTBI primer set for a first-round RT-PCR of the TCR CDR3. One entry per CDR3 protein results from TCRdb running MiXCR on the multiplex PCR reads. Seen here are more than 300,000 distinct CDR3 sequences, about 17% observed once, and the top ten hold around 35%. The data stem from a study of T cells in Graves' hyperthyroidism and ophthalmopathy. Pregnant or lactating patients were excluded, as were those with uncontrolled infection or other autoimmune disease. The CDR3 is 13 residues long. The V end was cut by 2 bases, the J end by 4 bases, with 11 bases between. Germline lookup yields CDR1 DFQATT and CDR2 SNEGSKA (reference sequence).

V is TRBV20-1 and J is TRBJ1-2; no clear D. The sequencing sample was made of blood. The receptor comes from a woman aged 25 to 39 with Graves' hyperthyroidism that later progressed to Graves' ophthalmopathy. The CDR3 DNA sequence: TGCAGTGCTAGACGAGGAGGGTCCTATGGCTACACCTTC. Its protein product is CSARRGGSYGYTF.